This TCR beta chain comes out of a study of CD8 T cells in ankylosing spondylitis. TCRdb called the 5' RACE reads again in MiXCR, with one record for every CDR3 protein. The sample shows fewer than 200,000 distinct CDR3 sequences, 8.5% to 10% of them seen only once. The CDR3 extends over 15 amino acids. Per the germline V gene, CDR1 is ENHRY and CDR2 is SYGVKD. Trimming took 3 bases from V and 7 from J, leaving 18 bases between them. The chain joins TRBV10-3 to TRBJ1-1, with D possibly matching TRBD1 (5 bases). The sample comprised blood, either unsorted or a sorted T cell fraction (not recorded which). The receptor comes from a female donor with ankylosing spondylitis or in good health (not recorded which). For the CDR3, the DNA is TGTGCCATCAGTGAAGTTGGAGGGGCGCATCTTGAAGCTTTCTTT. Translated: CAISEVGGAHLEAFF.